What follows describes a single TCR beta chain. This clonotype was seen a handful of times. This receptor's antigen is unknown. Within one base of it there is no much larger clone, and no base qualities were kept. V is pruned by 6 bases and J by 5 bases, leaving 9 bases of the junction without a gene match. Per the germline V gene, SQVTM is the CDR1 and ANQGSEA is the CDR2. Its CDR3 holds 14 amino acids, cysteine through phenylalanine. Only the CDR3 part of the read is kept: 42 bases, read in frame from the first base. This entry comes from a study of CD8 T cells in ankylosing spondylitis (TCRdb year 2017). Background on the whole study: To find TCR variants linked to disease, the study profiled T cell receptor beta repertoires in ankylosing spondylitis patients and healthy donors. The full study cohort comprised roughly 24 ankylosing spondylitis patients and 85 to 120 healthy donors. Samples of peripheral blood were taken, and for ankylosing spondylitis patients, synovial fluid was collected as well.

TCRdb names Illumina HiSeq 2500 as the instrument used. TCR beta libraries were prepared by quantitative 5'-RACE with molecular barcodes. The study's processing was this. Disease-linked TCR variants were identified with a new computational method built on a probabilistic model of VDJ rearrangement. TCRdb cleaned the public reads at Q25 with fastp, built clones with MiXCR and kept in-frame beta chains. Each record represents a unique CDR3 protein, reported with the most common genes and DNA among its rows. The V and J calls, along with clone size, are taken from TCRdb and not from the paper's own processing. Counted in this sample were 350,000 to 550,000 distinct CDR3 sequences; around 26% of them appeared once. The ten largest clones represent 0.89% of the sample. Results the study describes overall, beyond this receptor: Some of the motif variants had been reported before in the synovial fluid and blood of reactive arthritis patients, a finding that suggests common disease-initiation mechanisms. The disease-linked clones had a CD8+ phenotype and were found at relatively low frequencies in peripheral blood. A TCR beta motif made up of several highly homologous amino acid variants appeared to be characteristic of blood from ankylosing spondylitis patients. According to the report, matched synovial fluid samples from ankylosing spondylitis patients were significantly enriched for the disease-linked clones.

Sequenced material: blood, either unsorted or a sorted T cell fraction (not recorded which). The clonotype comes from a male donor with ankylosing spondylitis. Recombination joined TRBV29-1 with TRBJ2-3; TRBD1 agrees with 9 junctional bases. The DNA sequence is TGCAGCGTAAAGACAGGGGGGAATGGAGATACGCAGTATTTT. The resulting protein is CSVKTGGNGDTQYF.